The 22 T cell receptor beta chains in this list originate from one sample, sequenced in a study of identical twins. TCRdb fed the 5' RACE reads into MiXCR, producing one record per CDR3 protein. The data contain 420,000 or so distinct CDR3 sequences, roughly 18% of them singletons. Sample: naive T cells sorted from blood. The receptors come from a man aged 45-65 years in good health.

Many counts were recorded for this clonotype. This chain uses TRBV5-1 with TRBJ2-7; D remains ambiguous. The germline V and J ends were trimmed by 4 bases and 3 bases, with 11 bases remaining between them. Germline V CDR1 and CDR2: SGHRS, YFSETQ. CDR3 length equals 13 residues. CDR3 sequence: CASSVEIGYEQYF. The DNA for the CDR3 is TGCGCCAGCAGCGTAGAGATAGGCTACGAGCAGTACTTC. Looking up the rest from reference TRBV5-1 and TRBJ2-7 gives the full variable domain: KAGVTQTPRYLIKTRGQQVTLSCSPISGHRSVSWYQQTPGQGLQFLFEYFSETQRNKGNFPGRFSGRQFSNSRSEMNVSTLELGDSALYLCASSVEIGYEQYFGPGTRLTVT.

The chain combines TRBV7-2 with TRBJ2-4; D could derive from TRBD1 or TRBD2 (5 bases each). Trimming removed 3 bases at V and 10 bases at J, with 10 bases between. CDR3 size: 12 residues. CDR1 is SGHTA, CDR2 FQGNSA, per germline. The DNA of the CDR3 is TGTGCCAGCAGCTTGGGGGTAGGGATTCAGTACTTC. Translated: CASSLGVGIQYF.

The V and J genes are TRBV24-1 and TRBJ2-7; D possibly corresponds to TRBD1 (5 bases). Looked up from germline, CDR1 is KGHDR and CDR2 is SFDVKD. The CDR3 extends over 13 amino acids. Trimming took off 5 bases at V and 6 bases at J, with 13 bases between the two ends. CDR3 nucleotides: TGTGCCACCAGTGGAACCCAGGGTGGCGAGCAGTACTTC. This codes for CATSGTQGGEQYF.

The chain joins TRBV21-1 to TRBJ2-7. TRBV21-1 is a pseudogene. The CDR3 spans 14 residues. The CDR3 sequence is CASSKRQVPYEQYF. CDR3 DNA sequence: TGTGCCAGCAGCAAACGCCAGGTTCCCTACGAGCAGTACTTC.

Many counts were recorded for this clonotype. The V and J genes are TRBV20-1 and TRBJ2-3, with TRBD2 matching 15 bases. Germline V CDR1 and CDR2: DFQATT, SNEGSKA (reference sequence). Unmatched junction bases numbered 10, after V lost 3 bases and J lost 3 bases. The CDR3 contains 18 residues. Here the CDR3 reads CSASKPSGTSGGTDTQYF. For the CDR3, the DNA is TGCAGTGCTAGCAAACCATCCGGGACTAGCGGGGGGACAGATACGCAGTATTTT.

The chain is built from TRBV11-2 and TRBJ2-6, with D unresolved. The CDR3 covers 14 residues. V was clipped by 5 bases and J by 2 bases, with 7 bases between them. The V gene's germline CDR1 is SGHAT and CDR2 FQNNGV. The DNA of the CDR3 is TGTGCCAGCAGCCGACCGGCTGGGGCCAACGTCCTGACTTTC. Its protein product is CASSRPAGANVLTF.

The V call is TRBV20-1, the J call TRBJ2-7, with TRBD2 identical over 10 bases. Trimming took 6 bases from V and 4 from J; bases not matched to a gene: 18. Germline CDR1 and CDR2: DFQATT and SNEGSKA (reference sequence). The CDR3 contains 17 residues. In nucleotides, the CDR3 is TGCAGTGCCCCCGACGCTAGCGGGAGTATGGGGGGTTACGAGCAGTACTTC. Its protein product is CSAPDASGSMGGYEQYF.

Many counts were recorded for this clonotype. V gene TRBV29-1 combines with J gene TRBJ2-1; 8 bases fit TRBD2. CDR1 SQVTM and CDR2 ANQGSEA come from the germline V gene. The V gene end was trimmed by 2 bases and the J gene end by 11 bases; junction bases not matched to a gene: 14. This CDR3 spans 15 amino acids. CDR3 sequence (DNA): TGCAGCGTTGAATTCGGACTAGCCCCGGCTCCGAAGCAGTTCTTC. This codes for CSVEFGLAPAPKQFF.

The V and J genes are TRBV28 and TRBJ2-1, with D perhaps matching TRBD2 (5 bases). Trimming pared 6 bases from V and 1 base from J, leaving 16 bases between. Looked up from germline, CDR1 is MDHEN and CDR2 is SYDVKM. This CDR3 spans 16 amino acids. CDR3 bases: TGTGCCAGCAGCCCCCCCGGGGTCGTATCCTACAATGAGCAGTTCTTC. Its protein is CASSPPGVVSYNEQFF. Combining the CDR3 with reference TRBV28 and TRBJ2-1 gives the whole variable domain DVKVTQSSRYLVKRTGEKVFLECVQDMDHENMFWYRQDPGLGLRLIYFSYDVKMKEKGDIPEGYSVSREKKERFSLILESASTNQTSMYLCASSPPGVVSYNEQFFGPGTRLTVL.

This clonotype came up many times. The chain joins TRBV7-2 to TRBJ2-3, with 13 bases identical to TRBD2. Germline V CDR1 and CDR2: SGHTA, FQGNSA. This CDR3 comprises 16 residues. Trimming cost V 3 bases and J 7 bases; bases outside gene matches: 7. The CDR3: CASSLRTSGGGYTQYF. Written as DNA, the CDR3 is TGTGCCAGCAGCTTGCGGACTAGCGGGGGTGGTTATACGCAGTATTTT.

In this sample, this clonotype turned up many times. The chain recombines TRBV4-3 with TRBJ2-1; D is unclear. Trimming took off 1 base at V and 2 bases at J, with 9 bases between the two ends. Per the germline V gene, CDR1 is LGHNA and CDR2 is YSLEER. This CDR3 contains 15 residues. The CDR3 DNA reads as TGCGCCAGCAGCCAAGGGACCGCCCCCTACAATGAGCAGTTCTTC. Translated: CASSQGTAPYNEQFF.

This rearrangement joins TRBV4-2 to TRBJ2-7, with D hard to call. This CDR3 is built from 15 residues. From germline, CDR1 is LGHNA and CDR2 YNFKEQ. V lost 2 bases and J lost 5, with 16 bases in between. The DNA of the CDR3 is TGTGCCAGCAGCCAAAATCGGGCAGGAAGGGACGAGCAGTACTTC. It encodes CASSQNRAGRDEQYF.

The chain joins TRBV5-1 to TRBJ1-5; TRBD1 might be the D (5 bases). The V and J ends lost 4 bases and 8 bases respectively, with 13 bases between them. CDR1 SGHRS and CDR2 YFSETQ come from the germline V gene. The CDR3 contains 13 residues. The CDR3 nucleotides read TGCGCCAGCAGCGGTGGGGGTGAGGAGCCCCAGCATTTT. This gives the protein CASSGGGEEPQHF.

This clonotype occurred many times. The chain uses TRBV29-1 and TRBJ1-2; D may be TRBD1 (6 bases). This CDR3 is built from 14 residues. Between the trimmed V and J ends, which lost 3 bases and 2 bases, there was a span of 13 bases. The germline V gene encodes CDR1 SQVTM and CDR2 ANQGSEA. The CDR3 coding sequence is TGCAGCGTTGAGGACAGTAACCACAACTATGGCTACACCTTC. Translating gives CSVEDSNHNYGYTF.

A few counts support this clonotype. The chain joins TRBV5-1 to TRBJ2-7; 12 bases match TRBD1. This CDR3 is 14 amino acids long. CDR1 and CDR2 from the germline V gene are SGHRS and YFSETQ. V gave up 4 bases and J gave up 5 bases; unmatched junction bases: 4. The CDR3 reads CASSRDRGPDEQYF. DNA for the CDR3: TGCGCCAGCAGCCGGGACAGGGGGCCTGACGAGCAGTACTTC.

Ten or more counts support this clonotype. The chain carries TRBV6-2 or TRBV6-3 and TRBJ2-5; no clear D. V lost 4 bases to trimming and J lost 9 bases, with 15 bases between them. CDR3 size: 13 residues. CDR1 and CDR2 from the germline V gene are MNHEY and SVGEGT. The DNA for the CDR3 is TGTGCCAGCAGTTGGGAACCATTGTCGGCCCAGTACTTC. Translated, it gives CASSWEPLSAQYF.

The V and J genes are TRBV11-2 and TRBJ2-5; 8 bases are shared with TRBD1. Trimming removed 7 bases from V and 4 bases from J; junction bases left unmatched: 8. Looked up from germline, CDR1 is SGHAT and CDR2 is FQNNGV. The CDR3 covers 14 residues. CDR3 DNA sequence: TGTGCCAGCACCAATTCCGGGACAGGAGAGACCCAGTACTTC. It is translated as CASTNSGTGETQYF. The full variable domain, with the rest looked up from reference TRBV11-2 and TRBJ2-5, is EAGVAQSPRYKIIEKRQSVAFWCNPISGHATLYWYQQILGQGPKLLIQFQNNGVVDDSQLPKDRFSAERLKGVDSTLKIQPAKLEDSAVYLCASTNSGTGETQYFGPGTRLLVL.

This clonotype came up a few times. V and J are TRBV20-1 and TRBJ2-7; TRBD2 agrees at 9 bases. V trimming: 1 base; J trimming: 3 bases; junction bases outside the gene matches: 4. The CDR3 covers 14 residues. Germline-derived CDR1 and CDR2 are DFQATT and SNEGSKA (reference sequence). The CDR3 sequence: CSARGAGGVYEQYF. The CDR3 nucleotides read TGCAGTGCTAGAGGTGCGGGGGGGGTCTACGAGCAGTACTTC.

This clonotype was seen a handful of times. The V call is TRBV28, the J call TRBJ2-1; TRBD2 aligns across 7 bases. Germline V lookup: CDR1 MDHEN, CDR2 SYDVKM. V lost 5 bases and J lost 9; bases outside the gene matches: 10. This CDR3 contains 14 residues. CDR3: CASSLLERGSEQFF. The CDR3 DNA reads as TGTGCCAGCAGTCTCCTCGAGCGGGGAAGTGAGCAGTTCTTC.

This clonotype was detected ten times or more. The chain links TRBV4-3 to TRBJ2-7; D uncertain. Germline V CDR1 and CDR2: LGHNA, YSLEER. The CDR3 is 16 residues long. V was shortened by 0 bases and J by 6 bases, with 18 bases between the two germline ends. Written as DNA, the CDR3 is TGCGCCAGCAGCCAAGATTACGCGATAGGCTCCCGCGAGCAGTACTTC. It encodes CASSQDYAIGSREQYF.

The chain is built from TRBV5-1 and TRBJ2-1; TRBD1 matches 7 bases. This CDR3 is 16 amino acids long. Germline V gene lookup returns CDR1 SGHRS and CDR2 YFSETQ. V lost 3 bases and J lost 4; bases outside the gene matches: 10. The DNA of the CDR3 is TGCGCCAGCAGCTCGACGGACAGGACCTTTTACAATGAGCAGTTCTTC. Protein product: CASSSTDRTFYNEQFF.

The V and J genes are TRBV11-2 and TRBJ1-1; possibly TRBD1 for D (5 bases). CDR1 is SGHAT, CDR2 FQNNGV, per germline. Between the trimmed V and J ends, which lost 1 base and 11 bases, there was a span of 11 bases. The CDR3 loop spans 12 amino acids. The CDR3 DNA reads as TGTGCCAGCAGCTTAGTTGGGGGGGGGGCTTTCTTT. Translation gives CASSLVGGGAFF.